This TCR beta chain was documented in a study of cytomegalovirus exposure and HLA in healthy donors (TCRdb year 2017). Regarding the research as a whole: In an earlier analysis of 450 to 750 of the donors, 276 Gb of sequence data and 100 million or so unique TCR beta sequences from roughly 180 million T cells were reported. An early release covering about 600 HLA-typed donors comprised about 320 gigabases of sequencing data and tens of millions of unique TCR sequences. The genetic ancestry cluster associated with self-reported Caucasian donors included over 80% of the roughly 410 genotyped donors. The aim of the study was to test whether cataloging public T cell receptors could identify signatures of past pathogen exposure. The study used immunosequencing to profile the T cell repertoires of approximately 690 subjects and linked those repertoires to cytomegalovirus serostatus. Besides the first cohort of roughly 640 subjects, a separate validation cohort made up of some 110 different subjects was used. The study combined high-throughput TCR immunosequencing, statistical association of individual TCRs with disease status, and machine learning to predict cytomegalovirus infection status. To study patterns of TCR occurrence, a later analysis re-analyzed previously published TCR beta repertoires from 666 donors and added high-resolution HLA genotyping. The later analysis used no new phenotypic data to find candidate immune exposures, relying instead on TCR beta sequences and their occurrence across donors. In an earlier analysis of 500 to 650 of the donors, high-throughput TCR beta sequencing was used to judge whether each TCR beta V gene segment behaved as functional or pseudogenic. Alongside the repertoire data, information on donor age, sex, ethnicity and CMV serostatus was compiled. A later genetic analysis used genome-wide SNP genotypes for about 65% of the 666 donors, treating that subset as a discovery cohort. Every repertoire in the discovery cohort had been generated on one and the same sequencing platform. Class I and class II HLA loci were covered by the typing at four-digit resolution. Typing coverage varied by locus: roughly 629-640 donors for A, B, C, DRB1 and DQB1; 500 to 550 for DQA1; over 600 for DPA1; roughly 450 for DPB1. Several DR-DQ haplotypes were handled as single units for association and clustering, since linkage in the cohort was strong. Among some 410 genotyped donors of the cohort, an average of approximately 240,000 unique TCR beta nucleotide sequences were sequenced per donor, roughly 18% of them non-productive. The research as a whole found: A group of highly shared sequence variants was considered likely to be a technical artifact of the sequencing pipeline. In vitro tests confirmed that a few of the cytomegalovirus-associated TCR beta chains recognize cytomegalovirus antigens. Because the 87-base-pair reads could not distinguish some IMGT-functional V segments, including TRBV6-2 and TRBV6-3, those segments were excluded. A later genetic analysis reported fewer N-insertions in productive TCRs among donors in an Asian-associated ancestry cluster than the approximately 670-donor mean. In a later analysis, most CMV-associated TCR beta chains were found to appear HLA-restricted, with HLA associations seemingly driven largely by CMV exposure. A later genetic analysis associated a missense DCLRE1C variant with V-gene and J-gene trimming of TCR beta chains, and an independent cohort replicated the association. A further reported finding was that TCR beta sequences accurately predicted the HLA-A and HLA-B alleles for most subjects in the first cohort. A later analysis found that HLA-associated TCR beta chains were more clonally expanded and had lower generation probabilities than equally common non-associated chains. An earlier analysis of approximately 500 of the donors showed that most TCR beta V segments appeared in productive rearrangements either about 87% or about 30% of the time, which broadly matched IMGT annotations. The earlier analysis of around 600 of the donors excluded over 15 rarely observed V segments, including chromosome 9 orphons, because counts were too low. A total of roughly 160 TCR beta chains were listed by the study as associated with cytomegalovirus. According to a later analysis, TCR association rates differed among HLA loci, with DRB1 alleles showing the most associated TCRs and HLA-C alleles showing the fewest. Correlated functional status among segregating V segments might reflect linkage disequilibrium, but an unknown experimental factor could not be ruled out. Across donors, most TCR sequences were observed very rarely, whereas some public TCRs were present in many individuals. The classifier was reported to diagnose cytomegalovirus status with high specificity and sensitivity in both the original cohort and the validation cohort. When HLA alleles, especially DR and DQ, strongly co-occurred, TCR associations were difficult to assign to individual alleles. The presence/absence analyses assumed that sequencing depth was roughly uniform across donors, and that assumption may not be true. Only TCR beta chains were sequenced in this cohort, and the absence of alpha or paired-chain data limited detectable features. HLA typing was unavailable for some donors at each locus, so association tests used only the typed subset. CMV serostatus was the only immune exposure information available for the cohort. Several of the top co-occurrence clusters appeared to be linked to parvovirus B19, influenza, CMV and Epstein-Barr virus, according to a later analysis. A later analysis associated approximately 17,000 TCR beta sequences with specific HLA alleles at a false discovery rate of 0.05. It was suggested by the authors that the approach could potentially be generalized to other disease states and immunological phenotypes.

The library was obtained by the immunoSEQ multiplex PCR assay. For the multiplex PCR, a mixture combining 60 forward primers for TCR Vbeta segments and 13 reverse primers for TCR Jbeta segments was used. A multiplex PCR assay on genomic DNA amplified the CDR3 region of rearranged TCR beta genes. On the Illumina HiSeq System, the amplified TCR beta libraries were sequenced as 87-base-pair reads. Per the source publication's procedure: In a later analysis, tens of millions of unique TCR beta chains were counted across the 690 or so repertoires, and approximately 11 million of these chains were shared by at least two donors. Raw reads were error-corrected and collapsed into unique sequences with a nearest-neighbor algorithm that merged closely related sequences to remove PCR and sequencing errors. Alignment of CDR3 sequences to IMGT reference sequences was used to assign V, D and J gene segments. For a sequence to be retained, at least a six-nucleotide match to both a V gene segment and a J gene segment was required. A rearrangement was called productive if the CDR3 had no stop codons and remained in frame with V and J, and every other rearrangement was called non-productive. Following IMGT convention, CDR3 was defined as the stretch from the second conserved V-encoded cysteine to the conserved J-encoded phenylalanine. The earlier analysis of 500 to 750 of the donors excluded any sequence lacking an unambiguous match to a single V gene segment. In an earlier analysis of several hundred of the donors, V segments were called functional above 56.7% productive rearrangements and were called segregating when the between-donor standard deviation exceeded 5%. A statistical classification framework was built for diagnosing cytomegalovirus status from the catalog of TCR beta chain sequences. In a later analysis, TCR nucleotide sequences were compared against IMGT/GENE-DB human TR gene sequences so that V and J genes could be assigned. The TCRdist pipeline was used in a later analysis to assign CDR3 sequences and most-parsimonious VDJ recombination scenarios. A later analysis defined each TCR beta chain by its CDR3 amino acid sequence plus V-gene family, and excluded reads lacking a unique V-gene family. To address suspected cross-contamination and a sequencing artifact, a later analysis removed 550 to 750 highly shared, low-generation-probability nucleotide sequences. In a later analysis, a clonal expansion index was calculated for each public chain from normalized within-repertoire ranks of inferred template counts. In a later analysis, generation probabilities were computed using a VDJ recombination model fitted to out-of-frame rearrangements, and the results were checked against IGoR. A later analysis scored TCR-TCR, TCR-HLA and TCR-CMV co-occurrence with hypergeometric tests, applying a repertoire-size bias correction to TCR pairs. A later analysis estimated false discovery rates by permuting HLA or CMV assignments 20 times. A later analysis grouped co-occurring TCRs with DBSCAN, adding TCRdist sequence similarity when clustering within HLA-allele-positive subsets. Co-occurrence clustering excluded repertoires with fewer than 30,000 or more than 120,000 public chains, plus five with anomalous nucleotide sharing. In its TCRdb copy, this immuneACCESS table keeps in-frame sequences only and misses some clones. Where compared with another copy, unresolved V genes explain less than half of these, and the others have no known cause. That table is the source of V, J and clone size, and D and trimming were worked out from the DNA. This sample comprises roughly 170,000 clones, just under 80% of them detected only once. Clones ranked in the top ten supply approximately 1.4% of the sample.

About this clone itself: Its antigen is currently not known. Within one base of it there is no much larger clone, and no base qualities were kept.

In total, 600 or so healthy bone marrow donors made up the cohort. Cohort members were all nominally healthy when sampled, although unrecorded immune exposures were likely present. The donor was CMV seronegative and was included in the group of about 400 seronegative cohort members. A peripheral blood sample was provided by each donor, and peripheral blood mononuclear cells were used for TCR beta sequencing. Genomic DNA extraction from the blood cell samples was performed with the Qiagen DNeasy Blood Extraction Kit. Taken from cysteine to phenylalanine, the CDR3 has 15 residues. Just the 45-base CDR3 DNA is kept, in frame starting at base 1. V lost 1 base and J lost 3 bases; the stretch between them is 10 bases long. Per the germline V gene, SGHDT is the CDR1 and YYEEEE is the CDR2.

The receptor's source is a man aged 25-40 years in good health and CMV-seronegative. The chain is encoded by TRBV5-6 joined to TRBJ2-2, with TRBD1 perhaps the D gene, on 5 matching bases. The sequenced material came from PBMCs. The CDR3 sequence is CASSLLSQDTGELFF. In nucleotides, the sequence is TGTGCCAGCAGCTTGTTATCACAGGACACCGGGGAGCTGTTTTTT.